The 29 T cell receptor beta chains given below trace back to one sample, sequenced in a study of radiation and T cells in renal cell carcinoma. This sample's time point: blood 2 weeks post-SBRT. Treatment defined: 15 Gy SBRT to primary tumor, nephrectomy 4 weeks later. Libraries were prepared by immunoSEQ multiplex PCR; TCRdb keeps only in-frame clonotypes and omits some of them. In the table there are 40,000 to 60,000 clones, 80% of which are singletons. The input for sequencing was blood, taken from a patient whose treatment included radiotherapy and nephrectomy. These receptors were collected from a woman in her seventies with renal cell carcinoma.

The CDR3 loop is CASSPYAGSENNEQFF. The CDR3 DNA reads TGTGCCAGCAGCCCCTACGCGGGGTCCGAAAACAATGAGCAGTTCTTC. The chain couples TRBV4-2 to TRBJ2-1; the D gene is possibly TRBD2 (6 bases). The CDR3 totals 16 residues. V was clipped by 4 bases and J by 5 bases, with 18 bases between them. In germline, CDR1 is LGHNA, CDR2 YNFKEQ.

The chain combines TRBV7-8 with TRBJ1-1; 8 nucleotides match TRBD1. Per the germline V gene, CDR1 is SGHVS and CDR2 is FQNEAQ. The CDR3 is 16 residues long. The V segment lost 5 bases and the J segment 1 base; nucleotides outside the gene matches: 9. The CDR3 DNA follows: TGTGCCAGCAGCCACCGGACAGGGCTCGAGAACACTGAAGCTTTCTTT. This gives the protein CASSHRTGLENTEAFF.

The CDR3, as DNA: TGTGCCAGCAGTGATGTGCAGATCACAGATACGCAGTATTTT. It codes for CASSDVQITDTQYF. The chain is built from TRBV6-1 and TRBJ2-3; D not resolved. V was cut by 3 bases and J by 2 bases, with 9 bases left in between. CDR1 MNHNS and CDR2 SASEGT come from the germline V gene. The CDR3 runs 14 residues.

The V call is TRBV5-4, the J call TRBJ2-7, with D unresolved. The CDR3 extends over 16 amino acids. CDR1 and CDR2 (germline): SGHNT, YYREEE (reference sequence). V was clipped by 5 bases and J by 0 bases, with 18 bases between them. The DNA of the CDR3 is TGTGCCAGCAGACCAAACCTGGGCGGAAACTCCTACGAGCAGTACTTC. Translated: CASRPNLGGNSYEQYF. Complete variable domain (other parts from reference TRBV5-4 and TRBJ2-7): ETGVTQSPTHLIKTRGQQVTLRCSSQSGHNTVSWYQQALGQGPQFIFQYYREEENGRGNFPPRFSGLQFPNYSSELNVNALELDDSALYLCASRPNLGGNSYEQYFGPGTRLTVT.

The chain couples TRBV9 to TRBJ1-5, with a weak D call TRBD1 (6 bases). V shed 0 bases and J shed 1 base, with 8 bases lying between them. This CDR3 is built from 15 residues. The germline gives CDR1 SGDLS, CDR2 YYNGEE. DNA for the CDR3: TGTGCCAGCAGCGTAGACGGACAGAGCAATCAGCCCCAGCATTTT. Protein: CASSVDGQSNQPQHF.

The chain uses TRBV1 and TRBJ2-1; the table's D call, TRBD1, has no DNA check behind it. TRBV1 is shown as a pseudogene. The CDR3 loop spans 15 amino acids. CDR3 region: CTSSHRGLADNEQFF. CDR3 in DNA: TGCACCAGCAGCCATAGGGGGTTGGCGGACAATGAGCAGTTCTTC.

The chain's CDR3 is CASSPGGSNQPQHF. CDR3 DNA: TGTGCCAGTAGCCCAGGGGGGAGCAATCAGCCCCAGCATTTT. The chain uses TRBV28 and TRBJ1-5; 7 nucleotides agree with TRBD1. CDR1 is MDHEN and CDR2 is SYDVKM in the germline V gene. The CDR3 length is 14 residues. V shed 9 bases, J shed 1 base, and the junction held 6 bases outside the gene matches.

This sequence joins TRBV7-3 and TRBJ2-5; the D gene is possibly TRBD2 (6 bases). V lost 2 bases, J lost 1 base, and 14 bases lay in between. The germline gives CDR1 SGHTA, CDR2 FQGTGA. CDR3 length equals 16 residues. The CDR3 region is CASSLHGGEIQETQYF. CDR3 DNA sequence: TGTGCCAGCAGCTTACACGGGGGAGAGATCCAAGAGACCCAGTACTTC.

The V call is TRBV18, the J call TRBJ2-1; D might be TRBD2 (6 bases). The V end lost 5 bases, the J end lost 3 bases, and 11 bases lay between the germline ends. This CDR3 comprises 14 residues. Germline loops: CDR1 KGHSH, CDR2 LQKENI. The CDR3 bases are TGTGCCAGCTCAGGGTCGGGGGTCTACAATGAGCAGTTCTTC. It is translated as CASSGSGVYNEQFF.

This chain joins TRBV10-3 and TRBJ2-1; 8 nucleotides line up with TRBD2. Germline CDR1 is ENHRY and CDR2 is SYGVKD. The CDR3 has 13 amino acids. V lost 11 bases, J lost 0 bases, and 3 bases stayed unmatched. CDR3 nucleotides: TGTGCCCTCGGGACTAGCTCCTACAATGAGCAGTTCTTC. It encodes CALGTSSYNEQFF.

This clone was observed once. The chain's CDR3 is CASSLRQGRNEQYF. The CDR3 nucleotides read TGTGCCAGCAGCTTACGTCAGGGTAGGAACGAGCAGTACTTC. The chain couples TRBV5-4 to TRBJ2-7, with D possibly being TRBD1 (5 bases). Between the trimmed V and J ends, which lost 2 bases and 5 bases, there was a span of 14 bases. Germline assignment: CDR1 SGHNT and CDR2 YYREEE (reference sequence). The CDR3 loop spans 14 amino acids. Supplemented by reference TRBV5-4 and TRBJ2-7, the full variable domain reads ETGVTQSPTHLIKTRGQQVTLRCSSQSGHNTVSWYQQALGQGPQFIFQYYREEENGRGNFPPRFSGLQFPNYSSELNVNALELDDSALYLCASSLRQGRNEQYFGPGTRLTVT.

The V and J genes are TRBV15 and TRBJ1-5, with a tentative D call TRBD1 (6 bases). CDR3 length: 16 amino acids. The V end lost 3 bases, the J end lost 3 bases, and 15 bases lay between the germline ends. Looked up from germline, CDR1 is LNHNV and CDR2 is YYDKDF (reference sequence). The DNA for the CDR3 is TGTGCCACCAGCAGTGGGGGGGGGCAGGTCAATCAGCCCCAGCATTTT. Amino acid sequence: CATSSGGGQVNQPQHF. Full variable domain (outside the CDR3, taken from reference TRBV15 and TRBJ1-5): DAMVIQNPRYQVTQFGKPVTLSCSQTLNHNVMYWYQQKSSQAPKLLFHYYDKDFNNEADTPDNFQSRRPNTSFCFLDIRSPGLGDTAMYLCATSSGGGQVNQPQHFGDGTRLSIL.

This clone was picked up many times. The chain carries TRBV4-2 and TRBJ2-7; no firm D call. Trimming took off 0 bases at V and 7 bases at J, with 10 bases between the two ends. Per germline, CDR1 LGHNA and CDR2 YNFKEQ. The CDR3 runs to 13 residues. The DNA for the CDR3 is TGTGCCAGCAGCCAAGATAGTGGGCGGGAGCAGTACTTC. It yields the protein CASSQDSGREQYF.

This chain uses TRBV11-2 with TRBJ2-3; D remains unclear. The ends were cut back, 5 bases at V and 1 base at J, with 7 bases in the middle. This CDR3 spans 13 amino acids. Germline CDR1 SGHAT, CDR2 FQNNGV. The CDR3 protein is CASSISRTDTQYF. Here the CDR3 DNA reads TGTGCCAGCAGCATTTCCCGCACAGATACGCAGTATTTT.

The chain is built from TRBV2 and TRBJ2-6; possibly TRBD1 for D (5 bases). V lost 4 bases to trimming and J lost 0 bases, with 7 bases between them. The CDR3 spans 15 residues. The V gene's germline CDR1 is SNHLY and CDR2 FYNNEI. The CDR3 loop is CASSGRASGANVLTF. The CDR3 DNA sequence: TGTGCCAGCAGTGGCAGGGCCTCTGGGGCCAACGTCCTGACTTTC. Combining the CDR3 with reference TRBV2 and TRBJ2-6 gives the whole variable domain EPEVTQTPSHQVTQMGQEVILRCVPISNHLYFYWYRQILGQKVEFLVSFYNNEISEKSEIFDDQFSVERPDGSNFTLKIRSTKLEDSAMYFCASSGRASGANVLTFGAGSRLTVL.

This clone was observed a few times. CDR3 loop: CASSLEYRKETQYF. CDR3 DNA sequence: TGTGCCAGCAGCTTAGAGTATAGGAAAGAGACCCAGTACTTC. The V gene is TRBV7-9, the J gene TRBJ2-5; the D is unclear. This CDR3 is 14 amino acids long. Germline CDR1 SEHNR, CDR2 FQNEAQ (reference sequence). Trimming took 1 base from V and 3 from J, leaving 9 bases between them.

The chain recombines TRBV4-1 with TRBJ2-2; D ambiguous. The V gene lost 4 bases and the J gene lost 5 bases, with 5 bases spanning the gap. The germline gives CDR1 MGHRA, CDR2 YSYEKL. CDR3 length: 12 amino acids. The CDR3 DNA sequence: TGCGCCAGCAGCCGAGGAACCGGGGAGCTGTTTTTT. Its protein is CASSRGTGELFF.

This sequence joins TRBV14 and TRBJ2-3; D uncertain. Per germline, CDR1 SGHDN and CDR2 FVKESK. The CDR3 consists of 14 residues. V lost 3 bases to trimming and J lost 7 bases, with 14 bases between them. Here the CDR3 reads CASSHGSGPYTQYF. CDR3 nucleotides: TGTGCCAGCAGCCATGGGTCAGGCCCATATACGCAGTATTTT.

V and J are TRBV10-3 and TRBJ2-7, with 8 bases lining up with TRBD2. This CDR3 has 16 amino acids. J lost 3 bases, V lost 4 bases, and 11 bases had no gene match. Germline CDR1 ENHRY, CDR2 SYGVKD. In nucleotides, the CDR3 is TGTGCCATCAGTGGAGTCAGCGGGAGTCCCCTCTACGAGCAGTACTTC. It encodes CAISGVSGSPLYEQYF.

The chain recombines TRBV6-1 with TRBJ1-4; 9 bases map to TRBD1. J lost 5 bases, V lost 5 bases, and 6 bases had no gene match. The CDR3 is 15 amino acids. Looked up from germline, CDR1 is MNHNS and CDR2 is SASEGT. CDR3 amino acids: CASSSRTGANEKLFF. DNA for the CDR3: TGTGCCAGCAGTTCTCGGACAGGGGCAAATGAAAAACTGTTTTTT.

This rearrangement joins TRBV7-2 to TRBJ2-3, with no clear D. This CDR3 is 12 amino acids long. The germline V gene has CDR1 SGHTA and CDR2 FQGNSA. V was trimmed by 3 bases and J by 7 bases, leaving 8 bases between them. CDR3 sequence reads: CASSFNRYTQYF. The CDR3 region has the DNA TGTGCCAGCAGCTTTAATCGGTATACGCAGTATTTT.

The J gene is TRBJ2-3, the V gene TRBV5-1; perhaps TRBD1 as D (6 bases). CDR1 is SGHRS and CDR2 is YFSETQ in the germline V gene. Trimming shortened V by 2 bases and J by 5 bases, and 15 bases separated the two germline ends. CDR3 length: 15 residues. The CDR3 spells CASSFGQPKRDTQYF. CDR3 DNA sequence: TGCGCCAGCAGCTTTGGACAGCCAAAGAGAGATACGCAGTATTTT. The variable domain in full, completed from reference TRBV5-1 and TRBJ2-3, reads KAGVTQTPRYLIKTRGQQVTLSCSPISGHRSVSWYQQTPGQGLQFLFEYFSETQRNKGNFPGRFSGRQFSNSRSEMNVSTLELGDSALYLCASSFGQPKRDTQYFGPGTRLTVL.

This chain uses TRBV29-1 with TRBJ1-4; D ambiguous. V lost 6 bases and J lost 7, with 18 bases in between. The V gene's germline CDR1 is SQVTM and CDR2 ANQGSEA. The length of the CDR3 is 14 residues. Here the CDR3 reads CSVATIGSSEKLFF. CDR3 nucleotide sequence: TGCAGCGTGGCAACTATAGGGAGTAGTGAAAAACTGTTTTTT.

For this clone: The identical CDR3 is also encoded by other nucleotide sequences in the sample. J is TRBJ2-2 and V is TRBV9; D call uncertain. Germline V gives CDR1 SGDLS, CDR2 YYNGEE. Trimming removed 0 bases from V and 4 bases from J, with 4 bases in between. The CDR3 totals 13 residues. CDR3 sequence reads: CASSVGVTGELFF. CDR3 nucleotide sequence: TGTGCCAGCAGCGTAGGCGTCACCGGGGAGCTGTTTTTT.

V usage is TRBV6-5 and J usage is TRBJ1-1, with 8 nucleotides matching TRBD1. Germline assignment: CDR1 MNHEY and CDR2 SVGAGI. The CDR3 extends over 16 amino acids. V was pared by 2 bases and J by 4 bases, with 9 bases of the junction left unmatched. For the CDR3, the DNA is TGTGCCAGCAGTTACCTACCCCAGGGGGCTGGCACTGAAGCTTTCTTT. Translation: CASSYLPQGAGTEAFF.

On this clone itself: At one of its ends the junction is not consistent with the germline gene, which may arise from a read error. This chain links TRBV5-6 with TRBJ1-1; D is unresolved. CDR3 length: 11 residues. Germline CDR1 SGHDT, CDR2 YYEEEE. Written as DNA, the CDR3 is TGTGCCAGCAGCGCTGACACAGAAGCTTTCTTT. Residues: CASSADTEAFF.

The genes are TRBV6-1 and TRBJ1-4; D unresolved. V gave up 1 base and J gave up 6 bases, with 3 bases separating them. The CDR3 consists of 12 residues. The V gene's germline CDR1 is MNHNS and CDR2 SASEGT. CDR3 DNA: TGTGCCAGCAGTGAAGAGCATGAAAAACTGTTTTTT. It is translated as CASSEEHEKLFF.

By sample share, this clone is large. V usage is TRBV4-1 and J usage is TRBJ1-4; 8 nucleotides line up with TRBD1. The CDR3 runs to 15 residues. Germline V gene data show CDR1 as MGHRA and CDR2 as YSYEKL. The V and J ends lost 1 base and 8 bases, in that order; junction bases with no gene match: 6. The CDR3 here is CASSQGGQAGEKLFF. As DNA, the CDR3 is TGCGCCAGCAGCCAAGGGGGACAGGCGGGCGAAAAACTGTTTTTT.

The chain links TRBV27 to TRBJ1-6; D perhaps matches TRBD1 (6 bases). CDR1 is MNHEY and CDR2 is SMNVEV in the germline V gene (reference sequence). CDR3 length: 12 amino acids. Trimming removed 10 bases from V and 7 bases from J, with 11 bases in between. In DNA form, the CDR3 reads TGTGCCACTCGACAGGAAAATTCACCCCTCCACTTT. It codes for CATRQENSPLHF.